This entry features one T cell receptor (beta chain) sequence. Authors' methods: Reference gene primer amplification yielded estimated nucleated cell counts. The method was immunoSEQ multiplex PCR; TCRdb's version includes in-frame clones alone and lacks a portion of them. D and trimming come from the DNA, and the V and J calls and clone size come from that table. The table has 130,000 to 150,000 clones, 80% seen once. The data derive from a study of blood T cell repertoires in COVID-19. Study at large: Acute and convalescent COVID-19 samples came from the United States, Italy and Spain. In each case, the material was cDNA or gDNA derived from T cells, B-cell-depleted T cells, or PBMCs.

The CDR3 sequence is 16 residues long. The germline V and J ends were trimmed by 2 bases and 1 base, with 15 bases remaining between them. Germline V gene sequence: CDR1 LNHDA, CDR2 SQIVND (reference sequence). This clonotype originated in a man between 60 and 75 years old with active or convalescent COVID-19. The sequenced material came from peripheral blood. The chain is built from TRBV19 and TRBJ2-7; maybe TRBD2 (5 bases). For the CDR3, the DNA is TGTGCCAGTAGTATATGGTGGGGAAGAGGGTCCTACGAGCAGTACTTC. The encoded protein is CASSIWWGRGSYEQYF.